This T cell receptor beta chain originates from a study of cytomegalovirus exposure and HLA in healthy donors. The PCR employed 60 Vbeta primers together with 13 Jbeta primers. Some clones are missing from TCRdb's copy, which holds only in-frame ones; the method was immunoSEQ multiplex PCR. The sample has approximately 59,000 clones, about 63% seen once. V lost 5 bases and J 2 bases, leaving 10 bases between the germline ends. This CDR3 is 13 amino acids long. The germline gives CDR1 LNHDA, CDR2 SQIVND (reference sequence). This clone appeared a few times. The source is a man aged 35-49 years in good health and CMV-seropositive. The source material was PBMCs. The V gene is TRBV19, the J gene TRBJ2-7; perhaps TRBD1 as D (6 bases). CDR3 sequence reads: CASSSDRTYEQYF. In DNA form, the CDR3 reads TGTGCCAGTAGTTCCGACAGGACCTACGAGCAGTACTTC. The full variable domain, with the rest looked up from reference TRBV19 and TRBJ2-7, is DGGITQSPKYLFRKEGQNVTLSCEQNLNHDAMYWYRQDPGQGLRLIYYSQIVNDFQKGDIAEGYSVSREKKESFPLTVTSAQKNPTAFYLCASSSDRTYEQYFGPGTRLTVT.